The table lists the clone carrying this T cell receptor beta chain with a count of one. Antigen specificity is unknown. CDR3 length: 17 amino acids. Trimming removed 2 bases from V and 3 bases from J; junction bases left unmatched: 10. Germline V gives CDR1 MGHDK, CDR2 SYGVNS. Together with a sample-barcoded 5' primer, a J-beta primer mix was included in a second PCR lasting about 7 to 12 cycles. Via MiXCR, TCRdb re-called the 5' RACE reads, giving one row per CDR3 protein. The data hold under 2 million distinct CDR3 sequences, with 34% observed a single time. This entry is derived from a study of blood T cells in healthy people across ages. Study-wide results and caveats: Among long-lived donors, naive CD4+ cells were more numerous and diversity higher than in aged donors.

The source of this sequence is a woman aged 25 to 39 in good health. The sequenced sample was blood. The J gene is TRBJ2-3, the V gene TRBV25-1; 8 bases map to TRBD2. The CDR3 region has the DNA TGTGCCAGCAGTGAACCCGTAGCGGGGAAGAGTACAGATACGCAGTATTTT. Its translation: CASSEPVAGKSTDTQYF.